The source of this T cell receptor beta chain is a study of blood T cell repertoires in COVID-19. The protocol was immunoSEQ multiplex PCR, while the TCRdb copy is restricted to in-frame clones and leaves out a portion. The sample consists of approximately 250,000 clones, approximately 80% of them appearing once. Sequences were obtained from PBMCs or T cells enriched from blood (not recorded which). The clonotype originates from a man between 40 and 49 years old who had recovered from COVID-19.

The CDR3: CASSPQGYGYTF. The DNA of the CDR3 is TGTGCCAGCAGCCCACAGGGCTATGGCTACACCTTC. The chain is built from TRBV7-3 and TRBJ1-2; perhaps TRBD1 as D (6 bases). Germline lookup yields CDR1 SGHTA and CDR2 FQGTGA. V lost 5 bases and J 4 bases, leaving 8 bases between the germline ends. This CDR3 is built from 12 residues.